The 17 T cell receptor beta chains presented below share a single source sample, sequenced in a study of blood T cell repertoires in COVID-19. Sequenced by immunoSEQ multiplex PCR; TCRdb stores in-frame clones only, minus some. Altogether a few hundred thousand clones are present, approximately 80% being singletons, with the ten largest covering about 10%. Specimen: peripheral blood. The receptors were sampled from a woman older than 75 with acute or convalescent COVID-19.

The chain links TRBV15 to TRBJ2-7; tentatively, D is TRBD1 (5 bases). From germline, CDR1 is LNHNV and CDR2 YYDKDF (reference sequence). The CDR3 extends over 14 amino acids. Trimming took off 6 bases at V and 3 bases at J, with 15 bases between the two ends. DNA of the CDR3: TGTGCCACCAGTGCGCAGGGCGCCAACTACGAGCAGTACTTC. It yields the protein CATSAQGANYEQYF.

The chain employs TRBV15 and TRBJ2-5; 7 bases fit TRBD1. The trim removed 0 bases at V and 5 bases at J, leaving 6 bases unmatched. The CDR3 length is 15 residues. Germline CDR1 and CDR2: LNHNV and YYDKDF (reference sequence). The CDR3 DNA is TGTGCCACCAGCAGAGATACAGGGGATGGGGAGACCCAGTACTTC. Encoded protein: CATSRDTGDGETQYF.

V usage is TRBV12-3 or TRBV12-4 and J usage is TRBJ2-7; D remains unclear. The CDR3 is made up of 12 amino acids. V shed 6 bases and J shed 1 base, with 7 bases lying between them. The CDR3 sequence: CASSIGSYEQYF. The DNA for the CDR3 is TGTGCCAGCAGCATCGGGTCCTACGAGCAGTACTTC.

Note on this clone: A junction boundary mismatches the germline segment, possibly from a read error. The genes are TRBV7-7 and TRBJ2-3, with TRBD2 matching over 9 bases. Looked up from germline, CDR1 is SSHAT and CDR2 is FNYEAQ (reference sequence). This CDR3 is built from 18 residues. The CDR3 loop is CASSRGTSWSTGTDTQYF. The CDR3 DNA reads TGTGCTAGCAGCCGGGGGACTAGCTGGAGCACGGGCACAGATACGCAGTATTTT.

The table lists this clone with many counts. This sequence joins TRBV4-3 and TRBJ1-1; D remains unclear. Germline CDR1 reads LGHNA; CDR2 reads YSLEER. Trimming took 1 base from V and 2 from J, leaving 11 bases between them. The CDR3 spans 15 residues. The CDR3 DNA follows: TGCGCCAGCAGCCAAGGGATATCGACTAACACTGAAGCTTTCTTT. Protein: CASSQGISTNTEAFF.

This chain uses TRBV6-2 or TRBV6-3 with TRBJ2-1; possibly TRBD1 for D (5 bases). The CDR3 contains 13 residues. From germline, CDR1 is MNHEY and CDR2 SVGEGT. The V and J ends lost 1 base and 7 bases respectively, with 8 bases between them. The CDR3 loop reads CASSYLGANEQFF. The CDR3 DNA follows: TGTGCCAGCAGTTACTTAGGGGCGAATGAGCAGTTCTTC.

The chain is built from TRBV19 and TRBJ1-1; D ambiguous. Between the trimmed V and J ends, which lost 4 bases and 0 bases, there was a span of 6 bases. CDR3 length: 13 residues. Germline CDR1 and CDR2: LNHDA and SQIVND (reference sequence). The DNA for the CDR3 is TGTGCCAGTAGTACTCACTTGAACACTGAAGCTTTCTTT. The encoded protein is CASSTHLNTEAFF.

The rearrangement links TRBV4-2 to TRBJ1-4; the D is unclear. The CDR3 is 16 amino acids. From germline, CDR1 is LGHNA and CDR2 YNFKEQ. V was clipped by 0 bases and J by 8 bases, with 16 bases between them. This chain's CDR3 is CASSQDGREVVEKLFF. The CDR3 DNA reads as TGTGCCAGCAGCCAAGACGGGAGGGAAGTGGTCGAAAAACTGTTTTTT.

J is TRBJ2-1 and V is TRBV5-8; 10 bases line up with TRBD2. V trimming: 5 bases; J trimming: 9 bases; junction bases outside the gene matches: 14. Germline values: CDR1 SGHTS, CDR2 YDEGEE. The CDR3 spans 16 residues. This CDR3 reads CASRVQERGGLAEQFF. The CDR3 nucleotides read TGTGCCAGCAGGGTTCAGGAGCGGGGGGGACTAGCTGAGCAGTTCTTC.

This chain connects TRBV5-1 to TRBJ2-7, with D possibly TRBD2 on 8 matching bases. With 2 bases removed from V and 6 bases from J, the gap between germline ends came to 18 bases. CDR1 and CDR2 from the germline V gene are SGHRS and YFSETQ. The CDR3 contains 15 residues. CDR3 sequence: CASSLPRDSGGEQYF. The CDR3 nucleotides are TGCGCCAGCAGCTTACCTCGGGACAGCGGGGGCGAGCAGTACTTC. Full variable domain (missing parts from reference TRBV5-1 and TRBJ2-7): KAGVTQTPRYLIKTRGQQVTLSCSPISGHRSVSWYQQTPGQGLQFLFEYFSETQRNKGNFPGRFSGRQFSNSRSEMNVSTLELGDSALYLCASSLPRDSGGEQYFGPGTRLTVT.

Here the CDR3 reads CASSLGLIAGGLNEQFF. The CDR3 nucleotides read TGTGCCAGCAGTTTGGGGCTTATAGCGGGGGGGCTGAATGAGCAGTTCTTC. V gene TRBV6-2 or TRBV6-3 combines with J gene TRBJ2-1, with 11 nucleotides matching TRBD2. V shed 4 bases and J 7 bases; nucleotides not matched to a gene: 12. The germline V gene encodes CDR1 MNHEY and CDR2 SVGEGT. This CDR3 comprises 17 residues.

Points on this clone: Compared with germline, one end of the junction differs, possibly owing to a read error. CDR3 DNA: TGTGCTAGCAGCTTAGGGCACAGGGATACAATCCACTTT. The encoded protein is CASSLGHRDTIHF. The genes are TRBV7-7 and TRBJ1-6; a weak D match, TRBD1 (6 bases). The CDR3 is 13 residues long. Germline CDR1 and CDR2: SSHAT and FNYEAQ (reference sequence).

The J gene is TRBJ2-5, the V gene TRBV5-1; 7 nucleotides align to TRBD1. The germline V gene has CDR1 SGHRS and CDR2 YFSETQ. The V gene end was trimmed by 3 bases and the J gene end by 7 bases; junction bases not matched to a gene: 12. This CDR3 is 15 amino acids long. The CDR3 region has the DNA TGCGCCAGCAGCTCAACAGGGGACGGATTAGGGACCCAGTACTTC. This codes for CASSSTGDGLGTQYF.

This clone has just a few counts. J is TRBJ1-5 and V is TRBV6-2 or TRBV6-3, with 8 bases lining up with TRBD1. The germline gives CDR1 MNHEY, CDR2 SVGEGT. J gave up 7 bases and V 5 bases, and 10 bases lay outside the gene matches. This CDR3 is 15 amino acids long. CDR3: CASSAQGQGNQPQHF. CDR3 bases: TGTGCCAGCAGTGCCCAAGGACAGGGTAACCAGCCCCAGCATTTT.

The V and J genes are TRBV7-2 and TRBJ2-3; 9 bases line up with TRBD2. The CDR3 has 14 residues. CDR1 and CDR2 from the germline V gene are SGHTA and FQGNSA. Trimming removed 11 bases from V and 2 bases from J; junction bases left unmatched: 8. CDR3 bases: TGTGCCTCAGGGGTAGCGGGAGTCACAGATACGCAGTATTTT. Protein sequence: CASGVAGVTDTQYF.

In DNA, the CDR3 is TGTGCCAGCAGCTTAGCCGCGGGGGTCTATAATGAGCAGTTCTTC. Protein sequence: CASSLAAGVYNEQFF. The V gene is TRBV11-3, the J gene TRBJ2-1; 7 nucleotides line up with TRBD2. Unmatched junction bases numbered 7, after V lost 1 base and J lost 7 bases. This CDR3 contains 15 residues. The germline V gene encodes CDR1 SGHNT and CDR2 YENEEA.

The chain combines TRBV29-1 with TRBJ1-1; a possible D gene is TRBD1 (5 bases). CDR1 and CDR2 from the germline V gene are SQVTM and ANQGSEA. The V gene lost 5 bases and the J gene lost 2 bases, with 15 bases spanning the gap. The CDR3 loop spans 14 amino acids. CDR3 sequence (DNA): TGCAGCGTTAGATCCCCCGACAGAAACACTGAAGCTTTCTTT. This gives the protein CSVRSPDRNTEAFF.